This T cell receptor beta chain was recovered during a study of pediatric ulcerative colitis. Overall study results and limits: A couple of patients had blood samples with substantially reduced template counts.

Blood was drawn at the time of colonoscopy. Using immunoSEQ multiplex PCR, the repertoire was profiled, and TCRdb retains in-frame clones only, with some absent. The table has 55,000 to 70,000 clones, about 90% seen once; the top ten hold approximately 1.5%. Germline values: CDR1 SGHDN, CDR2 FVKESK. The CDR3 has 14 amino acids. The V gene lost 4 bases and the J gene lost 0 bases, with 9 bases spanning the gap. Of note for this clone: The target antigen is unknown.

This sequence joins TRBV14 and TRBJ1-2, with D possibly being TRBD1 (5 bases). The sample was blood. This receptor was identified in a boy aged 5 to 17 who was a control in a study of pediatric ulcerative colitis. CDR3 loop: CASSRTGANYGYTF. For the CDR3, the DNA is TGTGCCAGCAGCCGAACGGGGGCTAACTATGGCTACACCTTC.